This T cell receptor (beta chain) derives from a study of CD8+CD57+ T cells in acquired aplastic anemia. Study as a whole: Recorded DNA amounts for sorted CD4+ and CD8+ cells had an average of 3.2 ug. CD4+ cells from healthy donors averaged about 10.8 million reads.

Genomic DNA templated the TCR beta VDJ and CDR3 profiling. MiXCR, run by TCRdb on the reads, gives a single entry per CDR3 protein. Of fewer than 45,000 distinct CDR3 sequences detected, more than 75% appear once; the ten largest clones hold 20% to 25%. From germline, CDR1 is SGHRS and CDR2 YFSETQ. Deletions cut 0 bases from V and 6 bases from J, with 9 bases between. The CDR3 sequence is 13 residues long. A remark on this clonotype: Its antigen is still unknown.

Study-level results: Around 30 sequences, all CD8+ CDR3, were shared between patients and controls. The CD8+ Simpson's diversity of patients and controls was not significantly different.

This TCR derives from a human donor in good health, serving as a control. The gene calls are TRBV5-1 and TRBJ1-2; the D is unclear. The sample consisted of sorted CD4+, CD8+, or CD8+CD57+ T cells (not recorded which) from PBMCs. The DNA for the CDR3 is TGCGCCAGCAGCTTGGCGATGGGGAATGGCTACACCTTC. Its protein product is CASSLAMGNGYTF.